This T cell receptor beta chain was identified during a study of cytomegalovirus exposure and HLA in healthy donors (dated by TCRdb to 2016 to 2017). About the full investigation: In an earlier analysis of 587 of the donors, approximately 300 Gb of sequence data and approximately 120 million unique TCR beta sequences from 180 million or so T cells were reported. An early release that covered about 600 HLA-typed donors contained approximately 300 gigabases of sequencing data and 70 million to 100 million unique TCR sequences. The genetic ancestry cluster associated with self-reported Caucasian donors included roughly four fifths of the roughly 400 genotyped donors. The study was designed to test whether signatures of past pathogen exposure could be identified by cataloging public T cell receptors. The study profiled the T cell repertoires of 500 to 800 subjects by immunosequencing and related them to cytomegalovirus serostatus. Along with the roughly 700-subject first cohort, a separate validation cohort of 120 different subjects was used. High-throughput TCR immunosequencing, statistical association of individual TCRs with disease status, and machine learning were combined to predict cytomegalovirus infection status. In a later analysis, previously published TCR beta repertoires from several hundred donors were re-analyzed and high-resolution HLA genotyping was added so that TCR occurrence patterns could be studied. In the later analysis, no new phenotypic data were used to find candidate immune exposures; instead, reliance was placed on TCR beta sequences and their occurrence across donors. An earlier analysis of 587 of the donors used high-throughput TCR beta sequencing to judge whether each TCR beta V gene segment behaved as functional or pseudogenic. Donor age, sex, ethnicity and CMV serostatus were collected together with the repertoire data. A later genetic analysis took genome-wide SNP genotypes for about 55% of the roughly 670 donors and used that subset as a discovery cohort. Every repertoire in the discovery cohort had been generated on one and the same sequencing platform. Both class I and class II loci were covered by HLA typing, at four-digit resolution. Typing coverage differed by locus: A, B, C, DRB1 and DQB1 were typed in about 620-640 donors, DQA1 in about 510, DPA1 in some 570, and DPB1 in around 440. Because of strong linkage in the cohort, 5 or 6 DR-DQ haplotypes were treated as single units for association and clustering. Across about 370 genotyped donors of the cohort, an average of approximately 200,000 unique TCR beta nucleotide sequences per donor were sequenced, and around 20% of those sequences were non-productive.

Library prep was done by the immunoSEQ multiplex PCR assay. The multiplex PCR relied on a mix of 60 forward primers for TCR Vbeta segments and 13 reverse primers for TCR Jbeta segments. The CDR3 region of rearranged TCR beta genes was amplified from genomic DNA with a multiplex PCR assay. Amplified TCR beta libraries were sequenced as 87-base-pair reads on the Illumina HiSeq System. As for how the authors treated the data: A later analysis counted approximately 74 million unique TCR beta chains across the 640 or so repertoires, and 9.5 million to 11 million of these chains were shared by at least two donors. To remove PCR and sequencing errors, raw reads were error-corrected and collapsed into unique sequences using a nearest-neighbor algorithm that merged closely related sequences. V, D and J gene segments were assigned by aligning CDR3 sequences to IMGT reference sequences. For a sequence to be retained, at least a six-nucleotide match to both a V gene segment and a J gene segment was required. A rearrangement was called productive if the CDR3 had no stop codons and remained in frame with V and J, and every other rearrangement was called non-productive. CDR3 was defined by IMGT convention, running from the second conserved V-encoded cysteine to the conserved J-encoded phenylalanine. The earlier analysis of about 610 of the donors excluded sequences that lacked an unambiguous match to a single V gene segment. In an earlier analysis of 587 of the donors, V segments were called functional above 56.7% productive rearrangements and were called segregating when the between-donor standard deviation exceeded 5%. To diagnose cytomegalovirus status from the catalog of TCR beta chain sequences, a statistical classification framework was built. A later analysis assigned V and J genes by comparing TCR nucleotide sequences with IMGT/GENE-DB human TR gene sequences. Using the TCRdist pipeline, a later analysis assigned CDR3 sequences along with most-parsimonious VDJ recombination scenarios. A later analysis defined each TCR beta chain by its CDR3 amino acid sequence plus V-gene family, and excluded reads lacking a unique V-gene family. A later analysis removed 592 highly shared, low-generation-probability nucleotide sequences to deal with suspected cross-contamination and a sequencing artifact. For each public chain, a later analysis derived a clonal expansion index from normalized ranks of inferred template counts within each repertoire. In a later analysis, generation probabilities were computed with a VDJ recombination model fitted to out-of-frame rearrangements, and the resulting probabilities were checked against IGoR. In a later analysis, TCR-TCR, TCR-HLA and TCR-CMV co-occurrence was scored with hypergeometric tests, and a repertoire-size bias correction was applied to TCR pairs. A later analysis estimated false discovery rates by permuting HLA or CMV assignments 20 times. In a later analysis, co-occurring TCRs were grouped using DBSCAN, and TCRdist sequence similarity was added for clustering within HLA-allele-positive subsets. Repertoires with fewer than 30,000 or more than 120,000 public chains, plus five repertoires with anomalous nucleotide sharing, were excluded from co-occurrence clustering. In TCRdb, the immuneACCESS table is reduced to in-frame sequences with V and J assigned. These tables do not hold every clone; where another copy was compared, an unresolved V gene accounts for under half, and the others remain unexplained. The DNA gave D and trimming, while V, J and clone size come from that table. For this sample there are about 180,000 clones; around 80% appear just once. The top ten constitute more than 1.5% of the sample.

The cohort comprised approximately 700 healthy bone marrow donors. Cohort members were all nominally healthy when sampled, although unrecorded immune exposures were likely present. The donor tested CMV seronegative and was one of the 352 seronegative cohort members. A peripheral blood sample was collected from each donor, and TCR beta sequencing was performed on peripheral blood mononuclear cells. Genomic DNA extraction from the blood cell samples was performed with the Qiagen DNeasy Blood Extraction Kit. The germline V gene (reference sequence) gives CDR1 as SGHKS and CDR2 as YYEKEE. V loses 1 base of germline sequence and J loses 3 bases, and the interval between the two ends is 11 bases. CDR3 length: 14 amino acids, cysteine to phenylalanine. Just CDR3 DNA is preserved here, 42 bases in frame from base 1. Study-wide findings and limitations: Cytomegalovirus status was reported to be diagnosed by the classifier with high specificity and sensitivity in both the original and validation cohorts. Because counts were too low, seventeen rarely observed V segments, including chromosome 9 orphons, were left out of the earlier analysis of about 620 of the donors. In a later analysis, 16,951 TCR beta sequences were associated with specific HLA alleles at a false discovery rate of 0.05. A group of highly shared sequence variants was considered likely to be a technical artifact of the sequencing pipeline. Some IMGT-functional V segments, including TRBV6-2 and TRBV6-3, could not be told apart with the 87-base-pair reads, so those segments were excluded. Across donors, most TCR sequences were observed very rarely, whereas some public TCRs were present in many individuals. An earlier analysis of 450 to 750 of the donors showed that most TCR beta V segments appeared in productive rearrangements either about 87% or about 30% of the time, which broadly matched IMGT annotations. When HLA alleles, especially DR and DQ, strongly co-occurred, attributing TCR associations to individual alleles was difficult. The only immune exposure information available for the cohort was CMV serostatus. A further reported finding was that TCR beta sequences accurately predicted the HLA-A and HLA-B alleles for most subjects in the first cohort. According to a later analysis, parvovirus B19, influenza, CMV and Epstein-Barr virus appeared linked to several top co-occurrence clusters. Correlated functional status among segregating V segments might be attributable to linkage disequilibrium, but an unknown experimental factor could not be ruled out. In the study, approximately 160 TCR beta chains were listed as associated with cytomegalovirus. Compared with equally common non-associated chains, HLA-associated TCR beta chains in a later analysis were more clonally expanded and had lower generation probabilities. The presence/absence analyses assumed that sequencing depth was roughly uniform across donors, and that assumption may not be true. A few of the identified cytomegalovirus-associated TCR beta chains were confirmed in vitro to be specific for cytomegalovirus antigens. According to a later genetic analysis, donors in an Asian-associated ancestry cluster had fewer N-insertions in productive TCRs than the approximately 630-donor mean. Because HLA typing was missing for some donors at each locus, association tests included only the typed subset. In a later analysis, TCR association rates were found to vary across HLA loci, with the most associated TCRs seen for DRB1 alleles and the fewest for HLA-C alleles. The cohort was sequenced for TCR beta chains only, and without alpha or paired-chain data the features that could be detected were limited. A later genetic analysis associated a missense DCLRE1C variant with V-gene and J-gene trimming of TCR beta chains, and an independent cohort replicated the association. It was suggested by the authors that the approach could potentially be generalized to other disease states and immunological phenotypes. A later analysis found that most CMV-associated TCR beta chains appeared HLA-restricted, with HLA associations seemingly driven largely by CMV exposure.

Comment on this clone: No antigen is known for it. Per-nucleotide qualities are absent, and no much larger clonotype sits a single base away.

The sequencing input was PBMCs. This sequence was found in a man aged 40-49 years in good health and CMV-seronegative. The rearranged segments are TRBV5-5 and TRBJ2-7, and perhaps TRBD1 as D gene, on 6 matching bases. At the DNA level, the sequence is TGTGCCAGCAGCTTGTCGGACAGTGGCTACGAGCAGTACTTC. Its protein is CASSLSDSGYEQYF.